These 6 T cell receptor beta chains originate from one sample sequenced in a study of blood T cells in healthy people across ages. The use of a sample-barcoded 5' primer and a J-beta primer mix characterized a second PCR of 7 to 11 cycles. One entry per CDR3 protein results from TCRdb running MiXCR on the 5' RACE reads. The data hold hundreds of thousands of distinct CDR3 sequences, with approximately 59% observed a single time. Specimen: blood. The receptors were gathered from a man aged 30 to 45 in good health.

V and J are TRBV7-8 and TRBJ2-5; TRBD2 might be the D (5 bases). V shed 1 base and J shed 1 base, with 13 bases lying between them. Germline V lookup: CDR1 SGHVS, CDR2 FQNEAQ. This CDR3 has 16 residues. The CDR3 loop is CASSLGRTSRQETQYF. CDR3 DNA: TGTGCCAGCAGCTTAGGGAGGACGTCCCGCCAAGAGACCCAGTACTTC.

The chain employs TRBV3-1 and TRBJ1-2; no reliable D call. Germline assignment: CDR1 LGHDT and CDR2 YNNKEL (reference sequence). The CDR3 length is 11 residues. V lost 4 bases and J lost 8, with 8 bases in between. CDR3 nucleotide sequence: TGTGCCAGCAGCCGCCCGGGGGGCTACACCTTC. Its protein is CASSRPGGYTF.

The chain couples TRBV5-1 to TRBJ2-4; D gene unclear. The J call could be wrong; TRBJ2-5 is a better fit for the DNA end. Germline V CDR1 and CDR2: SGHRS, YFSETQ. This CDR3 spans 14 amino acids. DNA of the CDR3: TGCGCCAGCAGCTTGGAGGTGGGCAAAGAGACCCAGTACTTC. Translated, it gives CASSLEVGKETQYF.

Here the CDR3 DNA reads TGTGCCAGCAGTTACTCGAGGCCCGAGCAGTACTTC. Translated: CASSYSRPEQYF. V usage is TRBV6-6 and J usage is TRBJ2-7; D is undetermined. Germline values: CDR1 MNHNY, CDR2 SVGAGI (reference sequence). CDR3 length: 12 amino acids. The ends were cut back, 0 bases at V and 6 bases at J, with 6 bases in the middle.

The chain recombines TRBV28 with TRBJ2-7, with D maybe TRBD2 (6 bases). Germline CDR1 and CDR2: MDHEN and SYDVKM. The CDR3 has 11 residues. V lost 8 bases and J 5 bases, leaving 10 bases between the germline ends. DNA for the CDR3: TGTGCCAGCCGGGGGAAGCACGAGCAGTACTTC. Its translation is CASRGKHEQYF.

The DNA for the CDR3 is TGTGCCTGGTCCATCGGACAGAGCTCCTACGAGCAGTACTTC. It specifies CAWSIGQSSYEQYF. The chain couples TRBV30 to TRBJ2-4; tentative D call: TRBD1 (6 bases). Matching the DNA end better, TRBJ2-7 makes the J call doubtful. This CDR3 is 14 amino acids long. The germline CDR1 and CDR2 sequences are GTSNPN and SVGIG (reference sequence).